This T cell receptor (beta chain) was captured by sequencing in a study of control samples from healthy donors and cancer patients. Some clones are missing from TCRdb's copy, which holds only in-frame ones; the method was immunoSEQ multiplex PCR. The table records just over 150,000 clones, about 94% of them present only once. CDR3 length equals 14 residues. V was trimmed by 1 base and J by 5 bases, leaving 11 bases between them. Germline values: CDR1 SGHTA, CDR2 FQGTGA. Notes on this clone: The sample contains more than one DNA sequence encoding this CDR3.

The V and J genes are TRBV7-3 and TRBJ1-1; D is perhaps TRBD1 (5 bases). The clonotype originates from a woman in her thirties or forties in good health. Specimen: blood. The CDR3 protein is CASSLSGGGTEAFF. CDR3 sequence (DNA): TGTGCCAGCAGCTTAAGTGGGGGGGGGACTGAAGCTTTCTTT.